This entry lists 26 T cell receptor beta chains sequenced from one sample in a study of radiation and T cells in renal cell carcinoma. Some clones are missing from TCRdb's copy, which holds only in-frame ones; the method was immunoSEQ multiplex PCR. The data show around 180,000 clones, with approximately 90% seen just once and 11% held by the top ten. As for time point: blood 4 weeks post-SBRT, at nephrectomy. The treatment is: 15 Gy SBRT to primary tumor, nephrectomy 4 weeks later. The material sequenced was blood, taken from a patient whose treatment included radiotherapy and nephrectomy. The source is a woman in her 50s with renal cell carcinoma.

DNA of the CDR3: TGTGCCAGCAGCTTGCGACAGGGGGAGACCCAGTACTTC. Its translation: CASSLRQGETQYF. This chain connects TRBV7-9 to TRBJ2-5; 8 bases are a match to TRBD1. J lost 5 bases, V lost 3 bases, and 2 bases had no gene match. Germline V gives CDR1 SEHNR, CDR2 FQNEAQ (reference sequence). The CDR3 length is 13 residues.

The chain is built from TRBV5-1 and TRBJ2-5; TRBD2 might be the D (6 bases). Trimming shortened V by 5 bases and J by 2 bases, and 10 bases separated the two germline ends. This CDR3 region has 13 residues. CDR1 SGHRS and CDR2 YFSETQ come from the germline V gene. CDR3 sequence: CASRREPQETQYF. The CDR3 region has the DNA TGCGCCAGCAGACGGGAGCCTCAAGAGACCCAGTACTTC.

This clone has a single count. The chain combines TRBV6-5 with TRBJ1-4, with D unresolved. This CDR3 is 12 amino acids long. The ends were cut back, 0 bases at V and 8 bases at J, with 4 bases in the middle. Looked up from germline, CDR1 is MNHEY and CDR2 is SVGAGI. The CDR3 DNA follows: TGTGCCAGCAGTTACTCCGGGGAAAAACTGTTTTTT. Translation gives CASSYSGEKLFF.

CDR3: CASWGAGIDNEQFF. The CDR3 DNA sequence: TGTGCCAGTTGGGGAGCGGGGATCGACAATGAGCAGTTCTTC. The V gene is TRBV6-6, the J gene TRBJ2-1, with 7 positions matching TRBD2. This CDR3 comprises 14 residues. Germline V CDR1 and CDR2: MNHNY, SVGAGI (reference sequence). V lost 9 bases and J lost 5; bases outside the gene matches: 10.

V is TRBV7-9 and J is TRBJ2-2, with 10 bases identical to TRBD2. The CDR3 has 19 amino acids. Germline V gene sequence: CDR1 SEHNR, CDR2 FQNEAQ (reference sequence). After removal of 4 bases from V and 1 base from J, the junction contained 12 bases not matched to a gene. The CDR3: CASSSRLSGGARNTGELFF. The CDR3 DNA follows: TGTGCCAGCAGCTCTCGACTAAGCGGGGGGGCCCGGAACACCGGGGAGCTGTTTTTT.

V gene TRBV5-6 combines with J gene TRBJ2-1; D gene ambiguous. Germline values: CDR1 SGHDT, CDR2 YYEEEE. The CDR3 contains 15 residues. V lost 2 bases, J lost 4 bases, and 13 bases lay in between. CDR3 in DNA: TGTGCCAGCAGCTTCCCCGGCAGAGGTTACAATGAGCAGTTCTTC. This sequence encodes CASSFPGRGYNEQFF.

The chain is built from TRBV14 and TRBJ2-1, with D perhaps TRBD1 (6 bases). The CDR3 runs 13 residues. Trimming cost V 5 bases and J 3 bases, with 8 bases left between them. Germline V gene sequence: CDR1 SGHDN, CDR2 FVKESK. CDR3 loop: CASSVQGYNEQFF. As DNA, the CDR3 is TGTGCCAGCAGCGTACAGGGCTACAATGAGCAGTTCTTC.

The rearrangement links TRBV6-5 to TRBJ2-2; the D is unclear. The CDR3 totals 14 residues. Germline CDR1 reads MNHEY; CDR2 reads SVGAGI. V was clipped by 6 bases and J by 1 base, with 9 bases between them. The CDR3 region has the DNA TGTGCCAGCAGGGAGCGCCTGAACACCGGGGAGCTGTTTTTT. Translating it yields CASRERLNTGELFF.

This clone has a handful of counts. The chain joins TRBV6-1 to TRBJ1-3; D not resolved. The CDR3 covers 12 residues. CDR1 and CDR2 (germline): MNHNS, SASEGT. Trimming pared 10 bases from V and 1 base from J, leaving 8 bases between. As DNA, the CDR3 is TGTGCCACCGAGAGATCTGGAAACACCATATATTTT. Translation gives CATERSGNTIYF.

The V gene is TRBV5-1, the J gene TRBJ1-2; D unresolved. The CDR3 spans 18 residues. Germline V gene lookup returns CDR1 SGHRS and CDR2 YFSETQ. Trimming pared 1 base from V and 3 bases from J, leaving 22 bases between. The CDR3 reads CASSLFFPAFPLDYGYTF. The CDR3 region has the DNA TGCGCCAGCAGCTTGTTCTTCCCCGCTTTCCCCCTTGACTATGGCTACACCTTC.

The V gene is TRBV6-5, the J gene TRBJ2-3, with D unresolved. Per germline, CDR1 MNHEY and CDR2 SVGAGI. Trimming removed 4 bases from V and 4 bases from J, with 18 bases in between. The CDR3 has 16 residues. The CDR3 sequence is CASSFTALAHSDTQYF. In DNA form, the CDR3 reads TGTGCCAGCAGTTTCACGGCCCTTGCACACTCAGATACGCAGTATTTT.

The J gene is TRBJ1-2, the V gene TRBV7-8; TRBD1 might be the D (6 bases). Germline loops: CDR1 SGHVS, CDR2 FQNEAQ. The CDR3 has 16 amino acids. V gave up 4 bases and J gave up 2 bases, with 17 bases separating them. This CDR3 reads CASSSRRDTLNYGYTF. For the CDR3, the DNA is TGTGCCAGCAGCTCCCGTCGGGACACCCTAAACTATGGCTACACCTTC.

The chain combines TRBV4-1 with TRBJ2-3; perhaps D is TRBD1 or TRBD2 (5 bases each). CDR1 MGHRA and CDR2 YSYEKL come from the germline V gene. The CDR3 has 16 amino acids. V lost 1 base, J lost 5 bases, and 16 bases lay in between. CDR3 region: CASSQGGKGPVDTQYF. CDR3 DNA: TGCGCCAGCAGCCAAGGGGGGAAAGGGCCCGTAGATACGCAGTATTTT.

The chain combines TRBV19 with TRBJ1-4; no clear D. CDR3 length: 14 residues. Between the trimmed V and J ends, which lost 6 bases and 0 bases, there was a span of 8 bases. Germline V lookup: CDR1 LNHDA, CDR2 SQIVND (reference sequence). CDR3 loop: CASRSSPTNEKLFF. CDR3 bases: TGTGCCAGTAGATCCTCACCAACTAATGAAAAACTGTTTTTT. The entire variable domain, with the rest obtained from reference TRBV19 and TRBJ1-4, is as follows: DGGITQSPKYLFRKEGQNVTLSCEQNLNHDAMYWYRQDPGQGLRLIYYSQIVNDFQKGDIAEGYSVSREKKESFPLTVTSAQKNPTAFYLCASRSSPTNEKLFFGSGTQLSVL.

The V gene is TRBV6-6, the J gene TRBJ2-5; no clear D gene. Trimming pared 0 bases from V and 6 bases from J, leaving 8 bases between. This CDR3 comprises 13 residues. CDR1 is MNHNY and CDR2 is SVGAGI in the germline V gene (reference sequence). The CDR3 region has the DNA TGTGCCAGCAGTTACTCAGGGCGGCAGACCCAGTACTTC. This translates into CASSYSGRQTQYF.

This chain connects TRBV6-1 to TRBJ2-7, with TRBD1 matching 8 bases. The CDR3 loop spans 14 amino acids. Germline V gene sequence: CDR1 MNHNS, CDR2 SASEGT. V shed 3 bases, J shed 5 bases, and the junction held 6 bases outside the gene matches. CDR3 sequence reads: CASSDQPGGHEQYF. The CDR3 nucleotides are TGTGCCAGCAGTGATCAGCCAGGGGGCCACGAGCAGTACTTC.

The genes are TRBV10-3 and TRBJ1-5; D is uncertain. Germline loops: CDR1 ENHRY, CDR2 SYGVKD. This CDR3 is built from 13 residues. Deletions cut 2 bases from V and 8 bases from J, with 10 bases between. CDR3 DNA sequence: TGTGCCATCAGTGAGCTTGTACATAAGCCCCAGCATTTT. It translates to CAISELVHKPQHF.

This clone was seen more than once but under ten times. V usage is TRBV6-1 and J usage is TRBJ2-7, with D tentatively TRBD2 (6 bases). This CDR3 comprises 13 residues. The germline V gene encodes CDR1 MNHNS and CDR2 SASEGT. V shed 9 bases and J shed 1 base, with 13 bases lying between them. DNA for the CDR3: TGTGCCAGTTCTAAGGAGGGGTCCTACGAGCAGTACTTC. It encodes CASSKEGSYEQYF.

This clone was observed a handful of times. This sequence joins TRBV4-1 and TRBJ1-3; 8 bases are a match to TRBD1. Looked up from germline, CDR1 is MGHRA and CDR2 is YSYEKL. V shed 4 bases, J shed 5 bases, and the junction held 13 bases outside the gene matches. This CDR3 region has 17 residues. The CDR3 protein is CASSPYPQGAERNTIYF. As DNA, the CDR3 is TGCGCCAGCAGCCCGTACCCCCAGGGGGCTGAGAGAAACACCATATATTTT.

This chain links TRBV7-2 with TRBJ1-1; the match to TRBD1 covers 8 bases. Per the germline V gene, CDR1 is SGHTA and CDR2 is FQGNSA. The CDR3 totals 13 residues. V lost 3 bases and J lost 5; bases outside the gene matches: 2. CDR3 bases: TGTGCCAGCAGCTTCGGACAGGGAACTGAAGCTTTCTTT. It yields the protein CASSFGQGTEAFF.

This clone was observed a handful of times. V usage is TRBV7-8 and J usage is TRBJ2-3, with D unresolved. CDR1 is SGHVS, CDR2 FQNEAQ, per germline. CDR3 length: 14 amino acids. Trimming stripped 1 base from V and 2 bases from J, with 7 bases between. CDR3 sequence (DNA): TGTGCCAGCAGCTTAGATCGATTCACAGATACGCAGTATTTT. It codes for CASSLDRFTDTQYF.

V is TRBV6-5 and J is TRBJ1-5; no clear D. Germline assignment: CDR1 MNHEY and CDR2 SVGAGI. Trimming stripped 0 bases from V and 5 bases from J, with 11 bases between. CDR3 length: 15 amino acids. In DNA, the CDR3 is TGTGCCAGCAGTTACTCGAATCTCGGGGATCAGCCCCAGCATTTT. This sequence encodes CASSYSNLGDQPQHF.

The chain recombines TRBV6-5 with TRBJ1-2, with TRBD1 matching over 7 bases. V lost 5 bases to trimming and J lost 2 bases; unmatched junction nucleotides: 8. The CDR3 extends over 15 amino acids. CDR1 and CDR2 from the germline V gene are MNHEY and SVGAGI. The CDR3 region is CASSPGTVLNYGYTF. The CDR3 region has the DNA TGTGCCAGCAGTCCCGGGACAGTTCTAAACTATGGCTACACCTTC.

CDR3 DNA sequence: TGTGCCAGCAGCCCCAACGTGGAGACCCAGTACTTC. Its translation is CASSPNVETQYF. The rearrangement joins TRBV7-9 to TRBJ2-5, with D unclear. Germline V gene sequence: CDR1 SEHNR, CDR2 FQNEAQ (reference sequence). The germline V and J ends were trimmed by 5 bases and 5 bases, with 9 bases remaining between them. This CDR3 region has 12 residues.

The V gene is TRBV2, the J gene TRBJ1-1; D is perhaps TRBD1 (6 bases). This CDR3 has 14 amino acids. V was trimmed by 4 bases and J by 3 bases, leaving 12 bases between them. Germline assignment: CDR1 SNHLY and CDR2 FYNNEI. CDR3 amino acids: CASSVHRADTEAFF. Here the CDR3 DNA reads TGTGCCAGCAGTGTTCACAGGGCTGACACTGAAGCTTTCTTT. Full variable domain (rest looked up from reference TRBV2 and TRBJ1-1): EPEVTQTPSHQVTQMGQEVILRCVPISNHLYFYWYRQILGQKVEFLVSFYNNEISEKSEIFDDQFSVERPDGSNFTLKIRSTKLEDSAMYFCASSVHRADTEAFFGQGTRLTVV.

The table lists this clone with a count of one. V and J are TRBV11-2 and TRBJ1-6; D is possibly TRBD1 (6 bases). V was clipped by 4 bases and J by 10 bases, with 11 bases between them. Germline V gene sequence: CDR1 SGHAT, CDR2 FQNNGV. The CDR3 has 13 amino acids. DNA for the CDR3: TGTGCCAGCAGCTCACAGGGAGGGTCACCCCTCCACTTT. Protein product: CASSSQGGSPLHF.